This T cell receptor beta chain came from a study of blood T cell repertoires in COVID-19. Across the study: There were acute and convalescent COVID-19 samples, and they came from the United States, Italy and Spain.

The CDR3 is 16 amino acids. Germline CDR1 LGHNA, CDR2 YNFKEQ. Trimming removed 0 bases from V and 3 bases from J, with 12 bases in between. In the original workflow: The authors estimated nucleated cell counts from reference gene primer amplification. Assay: immunoSEQ multiplex PCR; the TCRdb copy retains only in-frame clones and omits some. The V and J calls and clone size are taken from that table; D and trimming were inferred from the DNA. The sample contains approximately 77,000 clones, more than 80% of which appear only once. This chain joins TRBV4-2 and TRBJ2-1, with a possible D match to TRBD2 (5 bases). The TCR sequence derives from a woman in her 70s with acute or convalescent COVID-19. Specimen: peripheral blood. In DNA, the CDR3 is TGTGCCAGCAGCCAAGAAAGCGGCGGATACTACAATGAGCAGTTCTTC. Amino acids: CASSQESGGYYNEQFF.